A selection of T cell receptor beta chains follows, all from one sample in a study of blood T cell repertoires in COVID-19. Sequencing used immunoSEQ multiplex PCR; TCRdb keeps in-frame clones, though not all of them. Among under 300,000 clones, nearly 90% were seen once, and the ten largest hold approximately 1%. Sequencing used PBMCs or T cells enriched from blood (not recorded which). The source is a woman aged 30 to 39 who had recovered from COVID-19. The CDR3 runs from the conserved cysteine through the conserved F or W. The D gene is left open where the match is weak.

v_call	j_call	d_call	cdr3_nt	cdr3_aa
TRBV13	TRBJ2-7	NA	TGTGCCAGCAGCTTAGACGTCCGGGAGCAGTACTTC	CASSLDVREQYF
TRBV7-3	TRBJ1-1	NA	TGTGCCAGCAGTTCCGGGGGAGGCGGTTCTGAAGCTTTCTTT	CASSSGGGGSEAFF
TRBV20-1	TRBJ2-1	NA	TGCAGTGCGCACCGGGGAGAGCAGTTCTTC	CSAHRGEQFF
TRBV5-3	TRBJ1-5	NA	TGTGCCAGAAGCCAGCTCCGGGTAAGGAATCAGCCCCAGCATTTT	CARSQLRVRNQPQHF
TRBV27	TRBJ1-1	NA	TGTGCCAGCAGTCCATGGGAGCGCATGAACACTGAAGCTTTCTTT	CASSPWERMNTEAFF
TRBV3-1/TRBV3-2	TRBJ1-6	NA	TGTGCCAGCAGCCAAGGGCAGGGCGGCAATTCACCCCTCCACTTT	CASSQGQGGNSPLHF
TRBV7-3	TRBJ2-7	TRBD2	TGTGCCAGCAGCTTGTGGGGGGGAGGCTCCTACGAGCAGTACTTC	CASSLWGGGSYEQYF
TRBV27	TRBJ1-4	NA	TGTGCCAGCAGTCTAAGGGACTCGGGTGGGAAACTGTTTTTT	CASSLRDSGGKLFF
TRBV5-1	TRBJ2-7	TRBD1	TGCGCCAGCAGCGCGGGACAGGGGTTCTACGAGCAGTACTTC	CASSAGQGFYEQYF
TRBV5-1	TRBJ1-1	TRBD1	TGCGCCAGCAGCTTGGACCCTTTTGTGGGGACAGGGGTGAACACTGAAGCTTTCTTT	CASSLDPFVGTGVNTEAFF
TRBV11-3	TRBJ1-1	NA	TGTGCCAGCATGAGACAAGAGAACACTGAAGCTTTCTTT	CASMRQENTEAFF